What follows are 30 T cell receptor beta chains derived from one specimen sequenced in a study of T cells in Graves' hyperthyroidism and ophthalmopathy. From RNA transcripts, TCR beta CDR3 regions were amplified. An initial round of RT-PCR targeting the TCR CDR3 relied on the HTBI primer set. TCRdb re-called the multiplex PCR reads through MiXCR, storing one row per CDR3 protein. Among 600,000 or so distinct CDR3 sequences, around 45% were seen once, and the ten largest hold 8.2%. Sequencing was carried out using peripheral blood or thyroid tissue (not recorded which). The receptors stem from a woman between 18 and 29 years old with Graves' hyperthyroidism.

This clonotype was seen ten or more times. The junction does not match germline at one end; this may be a read error. This chain connects TRBV10-3 to TRBJ2-5; D may correspond to TRBD1 or TRBD2 (6 bases each). This CDR3 region has 16 residues. Germline V gives CDR1 ENHRY, CDR2 SYGVKD. This CDR3 reads CASSPRPGAASETQYF. The CDR3 region has the DNA TGTGCCAGCAGTCCGAGGCCGGGGGCAGCCTCAGAGACCCAGTACTTC.

J is TRBJ1-1 and V is TRBV7-9; 7 bases align to TRBD1. The CDR3 extends over 14 amino acids. Per the germline V gene, CDR1 is SEHNR and CDR2 is FQNEAQ (reference sequence). The V and J ends lost 5 bases and 5 bases, in that order; junction bases with no gene match: 8. The CDR3, as DNA: TGTGCCAGCAGCCGACAGGGTGGGGGGACTGAAGCTTTCTTT. It specifies CASSRQGGGTEAFF.

The chain is built from TRBV9 and TRBJ1-5, with TRBD1 matching over 7 bases. CDR1 SGDLS and CDR2 YYNGEE come from the germline V gene. The CDR3 is 14 residues long. The junction had 13 bases not matched to a gene; V was cut back by 5 bases and J by 11 bases. The CDR3, as DNA: TGTGCCAGCAGTACGCGGACAGGAAAAGAGACCCAGCATTTT. Its protein is CASSTRTGKETQHF. Looking up the rest from reference TRBV9 and TRBJ1-5 gives the full variable domain: DSGVTQTPKHLITATGQRVTLRCSPRSGDLSVYWYQQSLDQGLQFLIQYYNGEERAKGNILERFSAQQFPDLHSELNLSSLELGDSALYFCASSTRTGKETQHFGDGTRLSIL.

The V call is TRBV2, the J call TRBJ2-5, with no clear D. Germline V gene data show CDR1 as SNHLY and CDR2 as FYNNEI. The germline V and J ends were trimmed by 4 bases and 9 bases, with 0 bases remaining between them. CDR3 size: 8 residues. As DNA, the CDR3 is TGTGCCAGCAGTGCCCAGTACTTC. Protein product: CASSAQYF.

This clonotype was seen a few times. The V and J genes are TRBV4-3 and TRBJ2-5, with D unclear. V was pared by 5 bases and J by 5 bases, with 15 bases between. Germline lookup yields CDR1 LGHNA and CDR2 YSLEER. This CDR3 spans 14 amino acids. The CDR3 DNA reads as TGCGCCAGCAGCGTCAGAAGGGTGGGGGAGACCCAGTACTTC. Protein sequence: CASSVRRVGETQYF.

V usage is TRBV2 and J usage is TRBJ1-6, with 7 bases fitting TRBD1. Germline V gives CDR1 SNHLY, CDR2 FYNNEI. With V trimmed by 8 bases and J by 9 bases, 25 bases remained unmatched. CDR3 length equals 19 residues. The CDR3 coding sequence is TGTGCCAGCTTGCGGACAGGCAATACCCTTACGACTCGGGGTTCACCCCTCCACTTT. This translates into CASLRTGNTLTTRGSPLHF.

Many counts were recorded for this clonotype. The chain couples TRBV10-3 to TRBJ1-5; D not certain. The V gene lost 10 bases and the J gene lost 2 bases, with 12 bases spanning the gap. This CDR3 is 13 amino acids long. CDR1 and CDR2 (germline): ENHRY, SYGVKD. CDR3 in amino acids: CATLERGNQPQHF. The CDR3 DNA reads TGTGCCACCCTAGAGCGGGGCAATCAGCCCCAGCATTTT.

This clonotype was seen many times. This chain links TRBV7-8 with TRBJ2-7, with D hard to call. V was pared by 4 bases and J by 3 bases, with 7 bases between. In germline, CDR1 is SGHVS, CDR2 FQNEAQ. CDR3 length equals 12 residues. The CDR3 reads CASSYNIYEQYF. The CDR3 coding sequence is TGTGCCAGCAGCTACAACATCTACGAGCAGTACTTC.

This clonotype was detected many times. The chain recombines TRBV10-3 with TRBJ1-4; no clear D gene. Germline CDR1 ENHRY, CDR2 SYGVKD. The CDR3 contains 14 residues. The germline V and J ends were trimmed by 0 bases and 0 bases, with 2 bases remaining between them. CDR3 sequence: CAISESATNEKLFF. DNA for the CDR3: TGTGCCATCAGTGAGTCAGCAACTAATGAAAAACTGTTTTTT.

The rearrangement joins TRBV2 to TRBJ1-2, with D maybe TRBD1 (5 bases). The germline V gene encodes CDR1 SNHLY and CDR2 FYNNEI. This CDR3 has 13 amino acids. V dropped 4 bases and J dropped 8 bases, with 14 bases sitting between them. In nucleotides, the CDR3 is TGTGCCAGCAGTGCAGACAGTTTCTTGGGCTACACCTTC. Translating it yields CASSADSFLGYTF.

The genes are TRBV7-3 and TRBJ2-7; 7 bases map to TRBD2. Germline V gives CDR1 SGHTA, CDR2 FQGTGA. The CDR3 length is 20 residues. The trim removed 6 bases at V and 1 base at J, leaving 24 bases unmatched. Written as DNA, the CDR3 is TGTGCCAGCAGTTACTTCAATCGGGGGAGGGGACTACCGTTATCCTACGAGCAGTACTTC. It translates to CASSYFNRGRGLPLSYEQYF.

This clonotype showed up many times. The gene calls are TRBV29-1 and TRBJ2-7; weak D call: TRBD1 (5 bases). This CDR3 has 13 residues. Germline CDR1 reads SQVTM; CDR2 reads ANQGSEA. Trimming stripped 7 bases from V and 0 bases from J, with 13 bases between. In DNA, the CDR3 is TGCAGCGACAGCAGGACACCCTCCTACGAGCAGTACTTC. As protein: CSDSRTPSYEQYF.

The CDR3 loop reads CSGGLGYEQYF. CDR3 nucleotide sequence: TGCAGCGGGGGTTTGGGGTACGAGCAGTACTTC. The J gene is TRBJ2-7, the V gene TRBV29-1; no reliable D call. Germline V gene lookup returns CDR1 SQVTM and CDR2 ANQGSEA. There are 11 residues in the CDR3. Trimming stripped 7 bases from V and 4 bases from J, with 11 bases between.

J is TRBJ1-2 and V is TRBV5-1, with D possibly being TRBD1 (5 bases). CDR1 is SGHRS and CDR2 is YFSETQ in the germline V gene. The V end lost 2 bases, the J end lost 3 bases, and 8 bases lay between the germline ends. This CDR3 contains 13 residues. CDR3 protein: CASSLYRHYGYTF. In DNA form, the CDR3 reads TGCGCCAGCAGCTTATACAGGCACTATGGCTACACCTTC.

This chain links TRBV30 with TRBJ1-2, with D uncertain. CDR1 and CDR2 from the germline V gene are GTSNPN and SVGIG (reference sequence). CDR3 length equals 11 residues. Deletions cut 3 bases from V and 7 bases from J, with 9 bases between. CDR3 amino acids: CAWRRPLGYTF. CDR3 coding DNA: TGTGCCTGGAGACGGCCGCTTGGCTACACCTTC.

The V and J genes are TRBV7-9 and TRBJ2-7; 10 nucleotides line up with TRBD2. J was trimmed by 5 bases and V by 3 bases; bases with no gene match: 19. The germline V gene has CDR1 SEHNR and CDR2 FQNEAQ (reference sequence). This CDR3 has 19 amino acids. The CDR3 spells CASSFEAVSGRWRRHEQYF. The DNA of the CDR3 is TGTGCCAGCAGCTTCGAGGCGGTTAGCGGGAGGTGGAGACGTCACGAGCAGTACTTC.

This clonotype was found a few times. The rearrangement joins TRBV20-1 to TRBJ1-1; D unclear. Germline CDR1 DFQATT, CDR2 SNEGSKA (reference sequence). The length of the CDR3 is 10 residues. V lost 3 bases, J lost 10 bases, and 9 bases lay in between. The CDR3 sequence: CSASTDGAFF. The CDR3 nucleotides read TGCAGTGCTAGTACAGACGGAGCTTTCTTT.

The CDR3 loop reads CSVQTGTKTQYF. The CDR3 DNA follows: TGCAGCGTCCAGACAGGGACGAAGACCCAGTACTTC. The chain is built from TRBV29-1 and TRBJ2-5, with 7 bases that match TRBD1. V shed 6 bases, J shed 6 bases, and the junction held 7 bases outside the gene matches. Germline V gene lookup returns CDR1 SQVTM and CDR2 ANQGSEA. This CDR3 is built from 12 residues.

This clonotype has just one count. The V call is TRBV20-1, the J call TRBJ1-5; no clear D gene. V lost 2 bases, J lost 4 bases, and 9 bases lay in between. Germline V CDR1 and CDR2: DFQATT, SNEGSKA (reference sequence). This CDR3 is built from 13 residues. DNA for the CDR3: TGCAGTGCTAGATTGGGCGTTAATCAGCCCCAGCATTTT. This encodes CSARLGVNQPQHF.

The genes are TRBV9 and TRBJ1-5; D call uncertain. Deletions cut 5 bases from V and 2 bases from J, with 5 bases between. Per germline, CDR1 SGDLS and CDR2 YYNGEE. CDR3 length: 12 amino acids. The CDR3 loop is CASRNGNQPQHF. Here the CDR3 DNA reads TGTGCCAGCAGGAACGGCAATCAGCCCCAGCATTTT.

Written as DNA, the CDR3 is TGTGCCAGTAGTACCCGAAGACTAGCAGAAAGCTACGAGCAGTACTTC. Protein: CASSTRRLAESYEQYF. The chain employs TRBV19 and TRBJ2-7; 7 bases fit TRBD2. Looked up from germline, CDR1 is LNHDA and CDR2 is SQIVND (reference sequence). The CDR3 has 16 residues. V shed 4 bases, J shed 3 bases, and the junction held 12 bases outside the gene matches.

The table lists this clonotype with many counts. The chain links TRBV24-1 to TRBJ2-5; 7 bases map to TRBD2. Trimming took 9 bases from V and 1 from J; bases not matched to a gene: 7. Germline V gene data show CDR1 as KGHDR and CDR2 as SFDVKD. This CDR3 spans 14 amino acids. CDR3 sequence: CATGGGPIQETQYF. For the CDR3, the DNA is TGTGCCACCGGGGGAGGGCCCATCCAAGAGACCCAGTACTTC.

The rearrangement uses TRBV5-4 and TRBJ1-2; TRBD1 matches 7 bases. The CDR3 runs 15 residues. V gave up 6 bases and J gave up 4 bases; unmatched junction bases: 12. Germline CDR1 is SGHNT and CDR2 is YYREEE (reference sequence). This chain's CDR3 is CASIRDRDALYGYTF. The CDR3 DNA reads TGTGCCAGCATCCGCGACAGGGACGCCCTCTATGGCTACACCTTC.

The J gene is TRBJ2-7, the V gene TRBV11-2; TRBD2 matches 7 bases. Germline lookup yields CDR1 SGHAT and CDR2 FQNNGV. With 6 bases clipped from V and 0 bases from J, the junction kept 8 bases outside the gene matches. The CDR3 contains 15 residues. The DNA of the CDR3 is TGTGCCAGCAGTACTTCTAGCGGACCCTCCTACGAGCAGTACTTC. Protein: CASSTSSGPSYEQYF.

Here the CDR3 reads CASSLTGAQGEKLFF. CDR3 coding DNA: TGTGCCAGCAGCTTAACAGGGGCGCAGGGTGAAAAACTGTTTTTT. The chain links TRBV14 to TRBJ1-4; 7 bases are shared with TRBD1. Germline CDR1 reads SGHDN; CDR2 reads FVKESK. This CDR3 is built from 15 residues. Trimming removed 5 bases from V and 7 bases from J; junction bases left unmatched: 10.

In its sample, this clonotype was seen many times. The rearrangement joins TRBV2 to TRBJ1-2; possibly TRBD1 for D (6 bases). The CDR3 contains 14 residues. The germline V gene encodes CDR1 SNHLY and CDR2 FYNNEI. V gave up 2 bases and J gave up 8 bases, with 15 bases separating them. Here the CDR3 DNA reads TGTGCCAGCAGTGAACCGGCAGGGGTCGACGGCTACACCTTC. Translation gives CASSEPAGVDGYTF.

The chain is built from TRBV20-1 and TRBJ1-1; D is possibly TRBD1 (5 bases). Looked up from germline, CDR1 is DFQATT and CDR2 is SNEGSKA (reference sequence). V shed 7 bases and J shed 2 bases, with 14 bases lying between them. CDR3 length: 13 residues. As DNA, the CDR3 is TGCAGTGGAGAAGGGGAAGAAAACACTGAAGCTTTCTTT. Translation gives CSGEGEENTEAFF.

The chain links TRBV7-9 to TRBJ1-4; D gene unclear. Germline V gene sequence: CDR1 SEHNR, CDR2 FQNEAQ (reference sequence). Trimming cost V 5 bases and J 3 bases, with 10 bases left between them. The CDR3 contains 14 residues. In DNA, the CDR3 is TGTGCCAGCAGCCCCGACACAGCTAATGAAAAACTGTTTTTT. Its translation: CASSPDTANEKLFF.

CDR3 in amino acids: CAISEVEGDTIYF. DNA of the CDR3: TGTGCCATCAGTGAGGTTGAGGGGGACACCATATATTTT. The V and J genes are TRBV10-3 and TRBJ1-3; possibly TRBD1 for D (6 bases). The CDR3 contains 13 residues. Trimming pared 2 bases from V and 8 bases from J, leaving 10 bases between. The germline V gene has CDR1 ENHRY and CDR2 SYGVKD.

The CDR3 sequence: CASTHVGDSNQPQHF. CDR3 nucleotides: TGTGCCAGCACTCACGTCGGAGATAGCAATCAGCCCCAGCATTTT. This chain links TRBV6-1 with TRBJ1-5; D remains unclear. V was pared by 7 bases and J by 0 bases, with 13 bases between. Germline V lookup: CDR1 MNHNS, CDR2 SASEGT. CDR3 length: 15 residues.